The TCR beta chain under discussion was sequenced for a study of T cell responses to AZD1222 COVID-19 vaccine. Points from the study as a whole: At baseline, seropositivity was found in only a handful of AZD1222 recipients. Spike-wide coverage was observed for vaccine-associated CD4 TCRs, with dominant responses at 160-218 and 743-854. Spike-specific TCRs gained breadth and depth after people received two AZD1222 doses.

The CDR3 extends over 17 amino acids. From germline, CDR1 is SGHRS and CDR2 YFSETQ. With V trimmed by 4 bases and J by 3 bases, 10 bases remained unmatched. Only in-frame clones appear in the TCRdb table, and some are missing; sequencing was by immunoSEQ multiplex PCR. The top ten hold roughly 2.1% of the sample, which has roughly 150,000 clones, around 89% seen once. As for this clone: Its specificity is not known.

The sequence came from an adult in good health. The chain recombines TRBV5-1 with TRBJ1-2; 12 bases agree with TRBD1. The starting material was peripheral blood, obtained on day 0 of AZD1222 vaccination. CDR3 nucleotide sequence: TGCGCCAGCAGCCGGGGACAGGGGGCTATTCTGGACTATGGCTACACCTTC. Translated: CASSRGQGAILDYGYTF.